The clone carrying this T cell receptor beta chain was counted between two and nine times. Its matching antigen is unknown. One end of the junction fails to match germline, which may point to a read error. The data were taken from a study of T cells in Graves' hyperthyroidism and ophthalmopathy. Findings of the study overall: In simple terms, a model built on 13 V-J features told ophthalmopathy apart from stable hyperthyroidism. In blood, most of the thyroid clonotypes expanded above 0.001 were also present.

Each ophthalmopathy patient scored at least 3 on the Clinical Activity Score and at least 4 on NOSPECS grade, with duration under 3 months. On the basis of clinical symptoms, serum thyroxine and TRAb, thyroid ultrasound and orbital computed tomography, diagnoses were made. TCR beta CDR3 sequences were amplified from RNA transcripts. First-round RT-PCR with HTBI primers amplified the TCR CDR3 region. TCRdb recomputed calls from the multiplex PCR reads with MiXCR, one row per CDR3 protein. The sample has over 400,000 distinct CDR3 sequences, roughly 23% seen once. CDR3 length: 14 residues. In germline, CDR1 is SGHVS, CDR2 FQNEAQ.

This sequence joins TRBV7-8 and TRBJ1-1; no clear D. The sample consisted of blood. The sequence was obtained from a woman aged 70 to 79 with Graves' ophthalmopathy. CDR3 residues: CASSFETLNAEAFF. The CDR3 region has the DNA TGTGCCAGCAGCTTCGAGACATTGAACGCTGAAGCTTTCTTT.